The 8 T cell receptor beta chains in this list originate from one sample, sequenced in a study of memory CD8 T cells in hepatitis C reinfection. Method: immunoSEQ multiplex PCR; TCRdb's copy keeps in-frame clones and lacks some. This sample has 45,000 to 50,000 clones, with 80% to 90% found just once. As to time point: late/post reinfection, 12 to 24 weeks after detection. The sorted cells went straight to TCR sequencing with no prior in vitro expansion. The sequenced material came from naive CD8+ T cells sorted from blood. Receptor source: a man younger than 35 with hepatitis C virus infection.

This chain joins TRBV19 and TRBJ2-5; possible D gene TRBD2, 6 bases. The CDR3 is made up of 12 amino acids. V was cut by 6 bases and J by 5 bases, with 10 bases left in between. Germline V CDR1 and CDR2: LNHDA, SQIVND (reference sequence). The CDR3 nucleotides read TGTGCCAGTAGCCGGGGGTGGGAGACCCAGTACTTC. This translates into CASSRGWETQYF.

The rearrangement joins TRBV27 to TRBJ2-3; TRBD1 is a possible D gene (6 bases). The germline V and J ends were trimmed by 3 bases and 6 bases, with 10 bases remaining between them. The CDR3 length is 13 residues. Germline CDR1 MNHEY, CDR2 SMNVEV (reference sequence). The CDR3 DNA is TGTGCCAGCAGTTTGTTCACAGGGGATACGCAGTATTTT. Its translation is CASSLFTGDTQYF.

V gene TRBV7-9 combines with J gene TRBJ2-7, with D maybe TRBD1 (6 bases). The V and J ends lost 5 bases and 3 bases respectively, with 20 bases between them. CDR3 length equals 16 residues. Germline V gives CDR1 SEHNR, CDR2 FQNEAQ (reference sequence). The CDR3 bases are TGTGCCAGCAGCCGCTCTAGACGGGACACATACTACGAGCAGTACTTC. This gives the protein CASSRSRRDTYYEQYF.

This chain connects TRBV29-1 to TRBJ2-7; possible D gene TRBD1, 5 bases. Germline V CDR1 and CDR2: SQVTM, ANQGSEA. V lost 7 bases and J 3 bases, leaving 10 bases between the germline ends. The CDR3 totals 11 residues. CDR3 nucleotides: TGCAGCGGACAGTGGAACTACGAGCAGTACTTC. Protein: CSGQWNYEQYF.

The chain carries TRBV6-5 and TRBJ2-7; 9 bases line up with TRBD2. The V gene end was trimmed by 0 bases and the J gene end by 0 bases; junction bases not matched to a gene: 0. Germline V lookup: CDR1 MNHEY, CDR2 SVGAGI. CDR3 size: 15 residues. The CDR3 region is CASSYSSGSSYEQYF. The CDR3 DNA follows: TGTGCCAGCAGTTACTCTAGCGGGAGCTCCTACGAGCAGTACTTC.

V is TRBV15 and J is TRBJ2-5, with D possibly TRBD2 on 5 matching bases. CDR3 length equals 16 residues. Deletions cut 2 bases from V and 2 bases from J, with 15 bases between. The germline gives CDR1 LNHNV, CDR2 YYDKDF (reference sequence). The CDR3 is CATSRRFGLDQETQYF. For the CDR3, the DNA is TGTGCCACCAGCAGACGGTTCGGACTTGATCAAGAGACCCAGTACTTC.

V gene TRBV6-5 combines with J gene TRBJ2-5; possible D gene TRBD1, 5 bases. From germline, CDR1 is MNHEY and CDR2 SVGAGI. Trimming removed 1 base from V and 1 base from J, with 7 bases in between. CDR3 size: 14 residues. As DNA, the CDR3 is TGTGCCAGCAGTTACTTAGACAGCCAAGAGACCCAGTACTTC. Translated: CASSYLDSQETQYF.

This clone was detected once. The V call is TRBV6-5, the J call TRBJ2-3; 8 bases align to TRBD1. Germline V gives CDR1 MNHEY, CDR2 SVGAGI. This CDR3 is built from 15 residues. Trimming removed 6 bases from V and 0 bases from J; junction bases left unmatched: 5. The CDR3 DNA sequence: TGTGCCAGCAGATATTGGACAGGGAGCACAGATACGCAGTATTTT. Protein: CASRYWTGSTDTQYF.